What follows are 9 T cell receptor beta chains derived from one specimen sequenced in a study of blood T cell repertoires in COVID-19. Produced via immunoSEQ multiplex PCR; TCRdb's table is partial and in-frame only. The sample includes 200,000 to 250,000 clones, 85% to 90% of them seen just once. Material: PBMCs or T cells enriched from blood (not recorded which). The receptors derive from a man aged 45-65 years who had been exposed to COVID-19.

The chain has TRBV28 and TRBJ1-3; D possibly corresponds to TRBD1 (6 bases). Per germline, CDR1 MDHEN and CDR2 SYDVKM. The CDR3 totals 17 residues. The germline V and J ends were trimmed by 2 bases and 6 bases, with 20 bases remaining between them. CDR3 DNA sequence: TGTGCCAGCAGTTTAATTGGTACTCAGGGGCTTGAAAACACCATATATTTT. Encoded protein: CASSLIGTQGLENTIYF.

This clone was seen once. The rearrangement links TRBV28 to TRBJ2-7, with a weak D call TRBD2 (6 bases). The germline V and J ends were trimmed by 6 bases and 7 bases, with 16 bases remaining between them. This CDR3 spans 13 amino acids. From germline, CDR1 is MDHEN and CDR2 SYDVKM. The CDR3 here is CASSTSRVKEQYV. The CDR3 region has the DNA TGTGCCAGCAGCACTAGCCGAGTGAAAGAGCAGTACGTC.

The V and J genes are TRBV18 and TRBJ2-1; 7 nucleotides agree with TRBD1. Germline V gene lookup returns CDR1 KGHSH and CDR2 LQKENI. This CDR3 contains 18 residues. V gave up 0 bases and J gave up 4 bases; unmatched junction bases: 12. The CDR3 bases are TGTGCCAGCTCACCACCTATAAAAGGGTCGACAGGGTACAATGAGCAGTTCTTC. It codes for CASSPPIKGSTGYNEQFF.

The J gene is TRBJ2-1, the V gene TRBV11-3; 10 bases line up with TRBD2. V dropped 5 bases and J dropped 10; count of bases not matched to a gene: 14. The CDR3 runs 16 residues. Looked up from germline, CDR1 is SGHNT and CDR2 is YENEEA. The CDR3 is CASSPTPGLAPAEQFF. Written as DNA, the CDR3 is TGTGCCAGCAGCCCCACTCCGGGACTAGCGCCAGCGGAGCAGTTCTTC.

This chain joins TRBV24-1 and TRBJ1-1; TRBD1 aligns across 7 bases. V shed 6 bases and J 1 base; nucleotides not matched to a gene: 4. Germline-derived CDR1 and CDR2 are KGHDR and SFDVKD. The CDR3 runs to 14 residues. This CDR3 is CATSTTGQNTEAFF. In DNA, the CDR3 is TGTGCCACCAGTACGACAGGGCAGAACACTGAAGCTTTCTTT.

This clone was seen once. CDR3 sequence reads: CASSVQDGRAGEKLFF. For the CDR3, the DNA is TGTGCCAGCAGCGTACAAGACGGCAGGGCCGGAGAAAAACTGTTTTTT. V and J are TRBV9 and TRBJ1-4; D may be TRBD1 (5 bases). The CDR3 length is 16 residues. The V end lost 1 base, the J end lost 8 bases, and 18 bases lay between the germline ends. Germline V gene lookup returns CDR1 SGDLS and CDR2 YYNGEE. Looking up the rest from reference TRBV9 and TRBJ1-4 gives the full variable domain: DSGVTQTPKHLITATGQRVTLRCSPRSGDLSVYWYQQSLDQGLQFLIQYYNGEERAKGNILERFSAQQFPDLHSELNLSSLELGDSALYFCASSVQDGRAGEKLFFGSGTQLSVL.

The chain combines TRBV10-3 with TRBJ2-7, with TRBD1 identical over 8 bases. The germline gives CDR1 ENHRY, CDR2 SYGVKD. The CDR3 is made up of 15 amino acids. The ends lost 3 bases at V and 3 bases at J; junction bases unmatched: 7. The CDR3 bases are TGTGCCATCAGTGATCGACAGGGGACTTTCTACGAGCAGTACTTC. This encodes CAISDRQGTFYEQYF.

The J gene is TRBJ1-1, the V gene TRBV28, with no clear D. This CDR3 has 12 residues. Trimming removed 5 bases from V and 7 bases from J, with 11 bases in between. Germline V gene lookup returns CDR1 MDHEN and CDR2 SYDVKM. The chain's CDR3 is CASSPLENEAFF. CDR3 coding DNA: TGTGCCAGCAGTCCTTTAGAGAATGAAGCTTTCTTT.

V gene TRBV2 combines with J gene TRBJ1-6; 9 bases match TRBD1. CDR1 is SNHLY, CDR2 FYNNEI, per germline. The CDR3 runs to 13 residues. Losses at the gene ends were 4 bases for V and 10 bases for J; bases not matched to a gene: 2. The CDR3 nucleotides read TGTGCCAGCAGTGGGGACAGGGACTCACCCCTCCACTTT. The encoded protein is CASSGDRDSPLHF.